Below, 22 T cell receptor beta chains from the same sample are listed, as sequenced in a study of beta chain features in type 1 diabetes (dated by TCRdb to 2017 to 2018). General conclusions and limits of the study: Type 1 diabetes patients showed a moderate but significant shortening of TCRB CDR3 length in all four CD4+ subsets.

The library was prepared using the immunoSEQ multiplex PCR assay. All of the isolated RNA was reverse transcribed with the High Capacity cDNA Reverse Transcription Kit, so expressed TCRB transcripts were sequenced. In its TCRdb copy, this immuneACCESS table keeps in-frame sequences only and misses some clones. Where compared with another copy, unresolved V genes explain less than half of these, and the others have no known cause. For this sample the table gives hundreds of thousands of clones, of which 9.5% to 13% were detected only once. The ten largest make up around 0.018% of the sample. These receptors have no identified antigens. The sequenced sample was naive CD4+ T cells from blood. The cell subset or site label, read with the paper, signifies: true naive CD4+ T cells. The receptors were gathered from a young man with type 1 diabetes.

This clone has more than one count but fewer than ten. This sequence joins TRBV7-2 and TRBJ1-1; no clear D gene. Germline V CDR1 and CDR2: SGHTA, FQGNSA. The CDR3 totals 11 residues. Trimming left V 5 bases short and J 5 bases short, with 6 bases between. The CDR3 loop is CASSRGTEAFF. CDR3 nucleotides: TGTGCCAGCAGCCGCGGGACTGAAGCTTTCTTT. The complete variable domain, with remaining parts taken from reference TRBV7-2 and TRBJ1-1, reads GAGVSQSPSNKVTEKGKDVELRCDPISGHTALYWYRQSLGQGLEFLIYFQGNSAPDKSGLPSDRFSAERTGGSVSTLTIQRTQQEDSAVYLCASSRGTEAFFGQGTRLTVV.

V is TRBV5-1 and J is TRBJ2-1; no clear D. CDR3 size: 15 residues. Per germline, CDR1 SGHRS and CDR2 YFSETQ. V was shortened by 0 bases and J by 4 bases, with 11 bases between the two germline ends. The CDR3 nucleotides are TGCGCCAGCAGCTTGGTGGCAACCGAATACAATGAGCAGTTCTTC. This codes for CASSLVATEYNEQFF.

The chain combines TRBV5-1 with TRBJ2-3; the D is unclear. CDR1 SGHRS and CDR2 YFSETQ come from the germline V gene. There are 14 residues in the CDR3. Trimming stripped 0 bases from V and 1 base from J, with 6 bases between. This chain's CDR3 is CASSLDPGTDTQYF. For the CDR3, the DNA is TGCGCCAGCAGCTTGGATCCAGGCACAGATACGCAGTATTTT.

The genes are TRBV6-5 and TRBJ2-5, with D possibly TRBD2 on 5 matching bases. Trimming shortened V by 8 bases and J by 0 bases, and 10 bases separated the two germline ends. The CDR3 consists of 13 residues. Germline values: CDR1 MNHEY, CDR2 SVGAGI. CDR3 DNA sequence: TGTGCCAGCGGACGGGATAACCAAGAGACCCAGTACTTC. It encodes CASGRDNQETQYF.

The genes are TRBV5-6 and TRBJ1-5; a weak D match, TRBD1 (6 bases). Between the trimmed V and J ends, which lost 0 bases and 5 bases, there was a span of 12 bases. The germline CDR1 and CDR2 sequences are SGHDT and YYEEEE. The CDR3 sequence is 15 residues long. The CDR3 loop is CASSLAGTSHQPQHF. CDR3 nucleotides: TGTGCCAGCAGCTTGGCCGGGACAAGCCATCAGCCCCAGCATTTT.

This clone was observed a handful of times. The same CDR3 also results from other DNA sequences found in this sample. J is TRBJ2-7 and V is TRBV18; D not resolved. In germline, CDR1 is KGHSH, CDR2 LQKENI. Between the trimmed V and J ends, which lost 0 bases and 5 bases, there was a span of 8 bases. The CDR3 sequence is 13 residues long. The CDR3 DNA reads TGTGCCAGCTCACCACCCGGTGTGGACGAGCAGTACTTC. It codes for CASSPPGVDEQYF.

This clone was detected a few times. Other DNA sequences of this sample code for an identical CDR3. The rearrangement links TRBV10-3 to TRBJ1-5; 7 bases line up with TRBD1. The CDR3 has 13 amino acids. The V and J ends lost 6 bases and 5 bases, in that order; junction bases with no gene match: 4. Germline V lookup: CDR1 ENHRY, CDR2 SYGVKD. In DNA, the CDR3 is TGTGCCATCAGGGATGACAGGGATCAGCCCCAGCATTTT. Residues: CAIRDDRDQPQHF.

This clone was picked up a small number of times. The chain recombines TRBV5-1 with TRBJ2-7; TRBD1 matches at 7 bases. The CDR3 is made up of 15 amino acids. The V and J ends lost 4 bases and 0 bases, in that order; junction bases with no gene match: 7. CDR1 is SGHRS, CDR2 YFSETQ, per germline. CDR3 bases: TGCGCCAGCAGCAACTGGGACAGCGGCTCCTACGAGCAGTACTTC. Its translation: CASSNWDSGSYEQYF.

This clone was observed a handful of times. The chain uses TRBV19 and TRBJ1-2, with D unclear. V was trimmed by 10 bases and J by 5 bases, leaving 14 bases between them. Germline assignment: CDR1 LNHDA and CDR2 SQIVND (reference sequence). This CDR3 spans 12 amino acids. CDR3 in amino acids: CATRGGAYGYTF. In DNA form, the CDR3 reads TGTGCCACCCGAGGTGGAGCGTATGGCTACACCTTC.

This clone has a handful of counts. V and J are TRBV15 and TRBJ2-5; 9 nucleotides align to TRBD1. Losses at the gene ends were 3 bases for V and 5 bases for J; bases not matched to a gene: 4. This CDR3 has 14 amino acids. From germline, CDR1 is LNHNV and CDR2 YYDKDF (reference sequence). This CDR3 is CATSSDRGWETQYF. CDR3 sequence (DNA): TGTGCCACCAGCAGCGACAGGGGGTGGGAGACCCAGTACTTC.

This clone came up a few times. V gene TRBV9 combines with J gene TRBJ1-1; the D is unclear. V shed 2 bases and J shed 0 bases, with 5 bases lying between them. Germline assignment: CDR1 SGDLS and CDR2 YYNGEE. The CDR3 extends over 13 amino acids. The CDR3 DNA follows: TGTGCCAGCAGCGTGTCCATGAACACTGAAGCTTTCTTT. Protein sequence: CASSVSMNTEAFF.

This clone occurred a few times. The chain has TRBV7-2 and TRBJ1-2; 7 nucleotides match TRBD1. V gave up 5 bases and J gave up 2 bases; unmatched junction bases: 2. Germline-derived CDR1 and CDR2 are SGHTA and FQGNSA. The CDR3 is 13 residues long. In DNA form, the CDR3 reads TGTGCCAGCAGCGAGACAGGGAACTATGGCTACACCTTC. Translated, it gives CASSETGNYGYTF.

This chain connects TRBV27 to TRBJ2-7; tentatively, D is TRBD1 (6 bases). The CDR3 sequence is 14 residues long. The germline V gene has CDR1 MNHEY and CDR2 SMNVEV (reference sequence). Trimming left V 2 bases short and J 3 bases short, with 11 bases between. CDR3 amino acids: CASSLQQGSYEQYF. The DNA of the CDR3 is TGTGCCAGCAGTTTACAACAGGGCAGCTACGAGCAGTACTTC.

The V call is TRBV10-3, the J call TRBJ1-2; maybe TRBD1 (5 bases). CDR1 is ENHRY, CDR2 SYGVKD, per germline. The CDR3 is 13 amino acids. Trimming took off 6 bases at V and 0 bases at J, with 8 bases between the two ends. This CDR3 reads CAIRDSTNYGYTF. DNA for the CDR3: TGTGCCATCAGAGACAGTACTAACTATGGCTACACCTTC.

This clone was seen a handful of times. This sequence joins TRBV2 and TRBJ2-5; TRBD1 is a possible D gene (5 bases). The CDR3 contains 14 residues. In germline, CDR1 is SNHLY, CDR2 FYNNEI. V was clipped by 6 bases and J by 0 bases, with 11 bases between them. CDR3 in DNA: TGTGCCAGCAGCCAGACAGTTCACCAAGAGACCCAGTACTTC. Residues: CASSQTVHQETQYF. The whole variable domain, remainder taken from reference TRBV2 and TRBJ2-5, is EPEVTQTPSHQVTQMGQEVILRCVPISNHLYFYWYRQILGQKVEFLVSFYNNEISEKSEIFDDQFSVERPDGSNFTLKIRSTKLEDSAMYFCASSQTVHQETQYFGPGTRLLVL.

This clone was seen only a few times. This chain connects TRBV5-1 to TRBJ2-2; D uncertain. V lost 0 bases and J lost 2, with 11 bases in between. This CDR3 comprises 16 residues. Germline loops: CDR1 SGHRS, CDR2 YFSETQ. For the CDR3, the DNA is TGCGCCAGCAGCTTGGTCGCAGACTCTAACACCGGGGAGCTGTTTTTT. Translated, it gives CASSLVADSNTGELFF.

The sample holds a few counts of this clone. The V gene is TRBV5-8, the J gene TRBJ2-1; 16 nucleotides align to TRBD2. Germline lookup yields CDR1 SGHTS and CDR2 YDEGEE. This CDR3 comprises 16 residues. V shed 3 bases, J shed 9 bases, and the junction held 6 bases outside the gene matches. CDR3 sequence reads: CASSSGTSGGASEQFF. CDR3 nucleotides: TGTGCCAGCAGCTCGGGGACTAGCGGGGGGGCAAGTGAGCAGTTCTTC.

This clone turned up a few times. The rearrangement links TRBV6-5 to TRBJ1-6, with D unclear. The CDR3 covers 14 residues. V was pared by 0 bases and J by 10 bases, with 10 bases between. Germline loops: CDR1 MNHEY, CDR2 SVGAGI. CDR3 residues: CASSYSDGRSPLHF. In DNA, the CDR3 is TGTGCCAGCAGTTACTCGGACGGGAGGTCACCCCTCCACTTT.

This clone occurred a few times. This chain connects TRBV30 to TRBJ1-2, with a weak D call TRBD1 (6 bases). Germline lookup yields CDR1 GTSNPN and CDR2 SVGIG (reference sequence). The CDR3 length is 13 residues. The V end was cut by 0 bases, the J end by 6 bases, with 11 bases between. The CDR3 DNA reads as TGTGCCTGGAGTGTAGATACAGGGCATGGCTACACCTTC. Translation: CAWSVDTGHGYTF.

This clone was seen only a few times. The V gene is TRBV28, the J gene TRBJ2-7; no firm D call. The CDR3 sequence is 15 residues long. V lost 5 bases, J lost 0 bases, and 14 bases lay in between. Germline CDR1 MDHEN, CDR2 SYDVKM. The CDR3 loop is CASSGLYRFSYEQYF. CDR3 DNA: TGTGCCAGCAGTGGGCTTTACAGATTCTCCTACGAGCAGTACTTC.

This clone was observed a handful of times. The chain is built from TRBV2 and TRBJ1-2; D is possibly TRBD1 (6 bases). This CDR3 region has 14 residues. V was cut by 5 bases and J by 3 bases, with 13 bases left in between. CDR1 is SNHLY, CDR2 FYNNEI, per germline. CDR3 DNA: TGTGCCAGCAGTAGGACAGCCTCCGACTATGGCTACACCTTC. This gives the protein CASSRTASDYGYTF.

V is TRBV6-6 and J is TRBJ2-7, with TRBD1 identical over 9 bases. The V gene end was trimmed by 8 bases and the J gene end by 6 bases; junction bases not matched to a gene: 8. The germline gives CDR1 MNHNY, CDR2 SVGAGI (reference sequence). The CDR3 is made up of 13 amino acids. CDR3 DNA sequence: TGTGCCAGCCAGGGGACAGGGCCGCTCGAGCAGTACTTC. Translated: CASQGTGPLEQYF.